The TCR beta chain described here comes from a study of T cell responses to AZD1222 COVID-19 vaccine. Findings and limits, study-wide: Spike-wide vaccine-associated CD4 TCRs dominated at 160-218 and 743-854.

For this clone: Its antigen is undetermined.

TCRdb's copy holds only in-frame clones and misses some; the assay was immunoSEQ multiplex PCR. This table holds some 150,000 clones, approximately 85% found once. This CDR3 has 14 amino acids. The germline CDR1 and CDR2 sequences are SGHAT and FQNNGV. Trimming left V 3 bases short and J 6 bases short, with 11 bases between. This sequence joins TRBV11-2 and TRBJ2-2; D is perhaps TRBD2 (5 bases). The sample in question was peripheral blood, obtained 28 days after the second dose of the MenACWY control vaccine. The TCR sequence derives from an adult who received the MenACWY meningococcal vaccine as a control. CDR3: CASSFEGTAGELFF. Written as DNA, the CDR3 is TGTGCCAGCAGCTTTGAGGGAACGGCCGGGGAGCTGTTTTTT.